This TCR beta chain derives from a study of regulatory T cells in long-lasting Graves disease. Overall study results and limits: Not thyroid tissue but only peripheral blood was studied. TRBV28 was favored in persistent disease, as were TRBJ1-2 and TRBJ2-5.

Arm-PCR of CDR3 regions and iRepertoire HTBI primers were the basis on which TCR beta libraries were built. TCRdb independently ran MiXCR on the multiplex PCR reads; one entry per CDR3 protein. The sample lists about 470,000 distinct CDR3 sequences, less than 25% occurring once. Noted time point: persistent/refractory GD, antithyroid drugs over 5 years with positive TRAb. From RNA extracted from PBMCs, the TCR library was made. This clonotype was found a few times. Its antigen is undetermined. Per germline, CDR1 SGHNT and CDR2 YYREEE (reference sequence). V lost 4 bases and J 2 bases, leaving 12 bases between the germline ends. This CDR3 contains 14 residues.

The sample consisted of peripheral blood mononuclear cells (PBMCs), taken when the disease was refractory, from a patient treated with antithyroid drugs. The chain links TRBV5-4 to TRBJ1-2, with D tentatively TRBD1 (5 bases). The sequence came from a female donor with Graves disease. The CDR3 DNA reads TGTGCCAGCAGCCGACAGCAAACAAACTATGGCTACACCTTC. Translated, it gives CASSRQQTNYGYTF.